This entry lists 21 T cell receptor beta chains sequenced from one sample in a study of T cells in Graves' hyperthyroidism and ophthalmopathy. From RNA transcripts, TCR beta CDR3 regions were amplified. A set of HTBI primers served as the primers for a first-round RT-PCR of the TCR CDR3. One entry per CDR3 protein results from TCRdb running MiXCR on the multiplex PCR reads. The top ten hold around 20% of the sample, which has roughly 380,000 distinct CDR3 sequences, approximately 13% seen once. Sequencing used blood. The source is a man under 40 with Graves' hyperthyroidism that later progressed to Graves' ophthalmopathy.

This chain links TRBV19 with TRBJ1-5, with a weak D call TRBD1 (6 bases). The CDR3 is made up of 15 amino acids. Between the trimmed V and J ends, which lost 5 bases and 5 bases, there was a span of 16 bases. Germline CDR1 is LNHDA and CDR2 is SQIVND (reference sequence). CDR3 coding DNA: TGTGCCAGTAGTCATAGGGGATACAGGGATCAGCCCCAGCATTTT. Protein sequence: CASSHRGYRDQPQHF. Drawing the rest from reference TRBV19 and TRBJ1-5, the complete variable domain is DGGITQSPKYLFRKEGQNVTLSCEQNLNHDAMYWYRQDPGQGLRLIYYSQIVNDFQKGDIAEGYSVSREKKESFPLTVTSAQKNPTAFYLCASSHRGYRDQPQHFGDGTRLSIL.

Ten or more counts support this clonotype. The chain carries TRBV7-9 and TRBJ1-5; 9 nucleotides align to TRBD1. The germline V gene encodes CDR1 SEHNR and CDR2 FQNEAQ (reference sequence). Unmatched junction bases numbered 9, after V lost 0 bases and J lost 0 bases. The CDR3 has 19 amino acids. CDR3 region: CASSLAKGTGLNSNQPQHF. The CDR3 DNA is TGTGCCAGCAGCTTAGCGAAAGGGACAGGGCTAAATAGCAATCAGCCCCAGCATTTT.

In its sample, this clonotype was seen many times. This chain joins TRBV3-1 and TRBJ2-5, with TRBD2 matching 7 bases. V lost 0 bases, J lost 0 bases, and 7 bases stayed unmatched. This CDR3 has 17 residues. Germline V gene lookup returns CDR1 LGHDT and CDR2 YNNKEL (reference sequence). The CDR3 DNA follows: TGTGCCAGCAGCCAAGATACACGGGGGGTGTACCAAGAGACCCAGTACTTC. Protein: CASSQDTRGVYQETQYF.

This clonotype was recorded many times. This chain links TRBV30 with TRBJ1-5, with D unclear. V shed 3 bases and J shed 5 bases, with 14 bases lying between them. The CDR3 consists of 14 residues. Germline V gives CDR1 GTSNPN, CDR2 SVGIG (reference sequence). DNA of the CDR3: TGTGCCTGGAGACGCGCCGGGAGCCATCAGCCCCAGCATTTT. This sequence encodes CAWRRAGSHQPQHF.

In regard to this clonotype: This may come from a read error, since a much larger clone is one base off. V and J are TRBV28 and TRBJ1-5, with D perhaps matching TRBD1 (5 bases). CDR3 length equals 13 residues. V gave up 3 bases and J gave up 15 bases, with 18 bases separating them. From germline, CDR1 is MDHEN and CDR2 SYDVKM. CDR3 residues: CASSFRGGGARHF. CDR3 DNA sequence: TGTGCCAGCAGTTTTCGGGGGGGAGGGGCCCGGCATTTT.

This clonotype was seen repeatedly, ten times or more. The rearrangement joins TRBV12-3 or TRBV12-4 to TRBJ2-7, with D tentatively TRBD2 (6 bases). The V gene lost 5 bases and the J gene lost 4 bases, with 21 bases spanning the gap. The CDR3 is 16 amino acids. The CDR3 loop reads CASSRGQAIGGYEQYF. CDR3 DNA sequence: TGTGCCAGCAGTCGAGGGCAGGCGATCGGGGGATACGAGCAGTACTTC.

This clonotype occurred many times. This chain connects TRBV12-3 or TRBV12-4 to TRBJ1-1; 7 bases map to TRBD1. Trimming took 6 bases from V and 2 from J; bases not matched to a gene: 9. The CDR3 covers 15 residues. The CDR3 protein is CASSPSTGKNTEAFF. The DNA of the CDR3 is TGTGCCAGCAGCCCCTCGACAGGGAAAAACACTGAAGCTTTCTTT.

Many counts were recorded for this clonotype. The CDR3 is CASSPTDREKLFF. The CDR3 DNA reads as TGTGCCAGCTCACCGACAGACCGGGAAAAACTGTTTTTT. The chain has TRBV18 and TRBJ1-4; possibly TRBD1 for D (5 bases). CDR3 length: 13 amino acids. Looked up from germline, CDR1 is KGHSH and CDR2 is LQKENI. V lost 3 bases and J 8 bases, leaving 10 bases between the germline ends.

This clonotype was recorded at least ten times. The J gene is TRBJ2-5, the V gene TRBV12-3 or TRBV12-4; D unclear. V dropped 2 bases and J dropped 2 bases, with 9 bases sitting between them. CDR3 length: 14 amino acids. The CDR3 DNA follows: TGTGCCAGCAGTTTACCCGGTCAGCAAGAGACCCAGTACTTC. It specifies CASSLPGQQETQYF.

This clonotype was counted many times. The chain is built from TRBV2 and TRBJ2-7, with TRBD1 matching over 10 bases. Germline V lookup: CDR1 SNHLY, CDR2 FYNNEI. This CDR3 has 16 residues. V shed 7 bases, J shed 5 bases, and the junction held 14 bases outside the gene matches. The CDR3 spells CASTRKGQGTPNEQYF. In nucleotides, the CDR3 is TGTGCCAGCACCCGTAAGGGACAGGGGACGCCTAACGAGCAGTACTTC.

This clonotype was detected many times. This sequence joins TRBV28 and TRBJ2-3, with 8 nucleotides matching TRBD2. The V segment lost 6 bases and the J segment 2 bases; nucleotides outside the gene matches: 7. Germline assignment: CDR1 MDHEN and CDR2 SYDVKM. This CDR3 has 15 residues. Here the CDR3 DNA reads TGTGCCAGCAGCTTAGCGGGGATATACACAGATACGCAGTATTTT. Protein: CASSLAGIYTDTQYF.

The chain combines TRBV30 with TRBJ1-4, with 7 bases matching TRBD1. This CDR3 spans 13 amino acids. Germline CDR1 GTSNPN, CDR2 SVGIG (reference sequence). Germline trimming cut 3 bases from V and 3 bases from J; bases unmatched to any gene: 1. The CDR3 coding sequence is TGTGCCTGGAGGAGGGGGCCTAATGAAAAACTGTTTTTT. Protein sequence: CAWRRGPNEKLFF.

This CDR3 is CASSGQNGQPQHF. CDR3 coding DNA: TGTGCCAGCAGTGGTCAAAATGGACAGCCCCAGCATTTT. The V gene is TRBV2, the J gene TRBJ1-5; D not certain. Germline loops: CDR1 SNHLY, CDR2 FYNNEI. V was clipped by 4 bases and J by 7 bases, with 11 bases between them. The CDR3 has 13 amino acids.

This clonotype was picked up many times. The rearrangement links TRBV7-8 to TRBJ1-5; D is unclear. Germline CDR1 SGHVS, CDR2 FQNEAQ. V was clipped by 5 bases and J by 2 bases, with 13 bases between them. CDR3 length equals 15 residues. The CDR3 here is CASSRRVGGNQPQHF. The CDR3 DNA sequence: TGTGCCAGCAGCAGACGAGTGGGAGGCAATCAGCCCCAGCATTTT.

The CDR3 region has the DNA TGTGCCAGCAGGGTAAGCGGGCGGGGGGGGGGGGGTGGCTACACCTTC. Its translation is CASRVSGRGGGGGYTF. This rearrangement joins TRBV12-3 or TRBV12-4 to TRBJ1-2; maybe TRBD1 (5 bases). The V and J ends lost 6 bases and 7 bases respectively, with 24 bases between them. The length of the CDR3 is 16 residues.

The chain uses TRBV12-3 or TRBV12-4 and TRBJ2-2, with a possible D match to TRBD2 (6 bases). The V and J ends lost 3 bases and 4 bases respectively, with 9 bases between them. The CDR3 is 14 amino acids. CDR3 sequence (DNA): TGTGCCAGCAGTTTCGGGGGTGCCACCGGGGAGCTGTTTTTT. Its translation: CASSFGGATGELFF.

The chain joins TRBV12-3 or TRBV12-4 to TRBJ2-1, with D unclear. V lost 2 bases and J lost 10, with 12 bases in between. The CDR3 covers 13 residues. As DNA, the CDR3 is TGTGCCAGCAGTTTACTAGTGTCCCGGGAGCAGTTCTTC. Protein sequence: CASSLLVSREQFF.

CDR3 residues: CASSPEMGNQPQHF. The CDR3 DNA sequence: TGTGCCAGCTCACCAGAAATGGGGAATCAGCCCCAGCATTTT. The chain recombines TRBV18 with TRBJ1-5, with D unclear. The CDR3 totals 14 residues. Between the trimmed V and J ends, which lost 2 bases and 4 bases, there was a span of 9 bases. Per germline, CDR1 KGHSH and CDR2 LQKENI.

Only a few counts were recorded for this clonotype. This rearrangement joins TRBV15 to TRBJ1-4; the D gene is possibly TRBD1 (6 bases). V lost 0 bases and J lost 3, with 17 bases in between. The V gene's germline CDR1 is LNHNV and CDR2 YYDKDF (reference sequence). CDR3 length equals 18 residues. The CDR3 protein is CATSRDYTLQGSNEKLFF. The CDR3 DNA reads TGTGCCACCAGCAGAGATTACACCTTGCAGGGGTCTAATGAAAAACTGTTTTTT. Together with reference TRBV15 and TRBJ1-4, the CDR3 gives the full variable domain: DAMVIQNPRYQVTQFGKPVTLSCSQTLNHNVMYWYQQKSSQAPKLLFHYYDKDFNNEADTPDNFQSRRPNTSFCFLDIRSPGLGDTAMYLCATSRDYTLQGSNEKLFFGSGTQLSVL.

This clonotype was seen repeatedly, ten times or more. V gene TRBV12-3 or TRBV12-4 combines with J gene TRBJ2-3; TRBD2 agrees at 12 bases. Trimming took 6 bases from V and 6 from J; bases not matched to a gene: 22. This CDR3 comprises 20 residues. The CDR3 protein is CASSKRRVLAGGDKTDTQYF. The DNA of the CDR3 is TGTGCCAGCAGCAAACGCAGGGTACTAGCGGGGGGTGACAAAACGGATACGCAGTATTTT.

The table lists this clonotype with many counts. This sequence joins TRBV30 and TRBJ2-7; D possibly corresponds to TRBD2 (6 bases). The germline V and J ends were trimmed by 3 bases and 1 base, with 10 bases remaining between them. Germline V CDR1 and CDR2: GTSNPN, SVGIG (reference sequence). This CDR3 contains 13 residues. The CDR3 region has the DNA TGTGCCTGGAGCTGGGGGGATTCCTACGAGCAGTACTTC. This gives the protein CAWSWGDSYEQYF.